This T cell receptor (beta chain) was profiled in a study of blood T cell repertoires in COVID-19. Study as a whole: Donors in the United States, Italy and Spain gave samples during acute or convalescent COVID-19. Sample material is recorded as cDNA or gDNA derived from T cells, B-cell-depleted T cells, or PBMCs.

Original methodology: The authors estimated nucleated cell counts from reference gene primer amplification. The protocol was immunoSEQ multiplex PCR, while the TCRdb copy is restricted to in-frame clones and leaves out a portion. V and J calls and clone size follow that table, whereas D and trimming were derived from the DNA. This repertoire shows about 350,000 clones, about 90% found once; its top ten account for more than 3%. This clonotype was sampled from a woman aged 18-29 years who had recovered from COVID-19. Sequencing used peripheral blood.

The CDR3 DNA reads as TGCGCCAGCAGCTCAGGACAGGGGGACAATCAGCCCCAGCATTTT. It translates to CASSSGQGDNQPQHF. The rearrangement joins TRBV5-1 to TRBJ1-5, with 10 bases matching TRBD1. V dropped 3 bases and J dropped 3; count of bases not matched to a gene: 3. The CDR3 is made up of 15 amino acids. CDR1 and CDR2 from the germline V gene are SGHRS and YFSETQ. The full variable domain, its missing parts supplied by reference TRBV5-1 and TRBJ1-5, is KAGVTQTPRYLIKTRGQQVTLSCSPISGHRSVSWYQQTPGQGLQFLFEYFSETQRNKGNFPGRFSGRQFSNSRSEMNVSTLELGDSALYLCASSSGQGDNQPQHFGDGTRLSIL.